This TCR beta chain was found in a study of T-cell reconstitution after alpha-beta-depleted transplantation in children. This clonotype was seen ten or more times. Unique molecular identifiers were used in preparing the TCRbeta library. One entry per CDR3 protein, called by TCRdb with MiXCR from the PCR reads. The profile shows hundreds of thousands of distinct CDR3 sequences, about 15% of them singletons. This CDR3 is 11 amino acids long. The germline V gene has CDR1 DFQATT and CDR2 SNEGSKA (reference sequence). V lost 6 bases to trimming and J lost 7 bases, with 13 bases between them. The chain has TRBV20-1 and TRBJ2-7; D not resolved. Sample: PBMCs from the stem cell graft donor, taken from the stem cell graft. This TCR derives from a human donor who donated a stem cell graft to a child with acute myeloid leukemia. The CDR3 region is CSARSLMEQYV. CDR3 DNA sequence: TGCAGTGCAAGAAGTCTAATGGAGCAGTACGTC.